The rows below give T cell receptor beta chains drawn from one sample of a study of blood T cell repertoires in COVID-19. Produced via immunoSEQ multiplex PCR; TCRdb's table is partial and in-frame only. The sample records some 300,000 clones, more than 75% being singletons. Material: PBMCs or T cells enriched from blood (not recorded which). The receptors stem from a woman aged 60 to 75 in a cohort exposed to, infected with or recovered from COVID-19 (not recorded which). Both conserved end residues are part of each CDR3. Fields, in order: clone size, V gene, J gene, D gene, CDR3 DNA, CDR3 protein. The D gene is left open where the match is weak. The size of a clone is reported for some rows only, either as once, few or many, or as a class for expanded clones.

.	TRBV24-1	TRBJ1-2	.	TGTGCCACCGCAGGGGCCAACTATGGCTACACCTTC	CATAGANYGYTF
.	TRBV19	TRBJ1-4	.	TGTGCCAGTAGTATAGACGGCAGGGCCAATGAAAAACTGTTTTTT	CASSIDGRANEKLFF
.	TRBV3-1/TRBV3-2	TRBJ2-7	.	TGTGCCAGCAGCCAATTCCCAGGCCGGCAGTACTTC	CASSQFPGRQYF
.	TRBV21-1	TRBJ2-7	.	TGTGCCAGCAGCAAAGCCCTCTCGGGACTCCCCTACTCCTACGAGCAGTACTTC	CASSKALSGLPYSYEQYF
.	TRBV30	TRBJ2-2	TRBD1	TGTGCCTCCTCGGGACAGGGGGCGAACACCGGGGAGCTGTTTTTT	CASSGQGANTGELFF
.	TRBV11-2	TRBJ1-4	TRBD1	TGTGCCAGCAGCTTAGCGGACAGGGTCCCCTTGTTTTTT	CASSLADRVPLFF
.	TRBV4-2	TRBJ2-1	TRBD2	TGTGCCAGCAGCCCAACCGGGACTAGCGTATACAATGAGCAGTTCTTC	CASSPTGTSVYNEQFF
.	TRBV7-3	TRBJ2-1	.	TGTGCCAGCAGCTTCGGCGGGGACAATGAGCAGTTCTTC	CASSFGGDNEQFF
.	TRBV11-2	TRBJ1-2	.	TGTGCCAGCAGCGAGGACAGCTATGGCTACACCTTC	CASSEDSYGYTF
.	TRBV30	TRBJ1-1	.	TGTGCCTGGAGTGTATCAGGGGTGAACACTGAAGCTTTCTTT	CAWSVSGVNTEAFF
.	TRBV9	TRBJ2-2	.	TGTGCCAGCAGCGTAGTAGGCCCCCGGGAAACCGGGGAGCTGTTTTTT	CASSVVGPRETGELFF
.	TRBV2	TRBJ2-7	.	TGTGCCAGCCAGACAGGGACTAGGTCCTACGAGCAGTACTTC	CASQTGTRSYEQYF
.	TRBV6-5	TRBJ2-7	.	TGTGCCAGCAACTCCCTAGGCTCCTACGAGCAGTACTTC	CASNSLGSYEQYF
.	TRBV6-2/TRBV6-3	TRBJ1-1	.	TGTGCCAGCAGTTACTCGATTAGGGGCATCAACACTGAAGCTTTCTTT	CASSYSIRGINTEAFF
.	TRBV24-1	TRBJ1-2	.	TGTGCCACCAGTGATCCGGGACACGGTCATGGCTACACCTTC	CATSDPGHGHGYTF
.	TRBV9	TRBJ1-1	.	TGTGCCAGCAGCGCTACTCAGGGTGGTCTAGCTTTCTTT	CASSATQGGLAFF
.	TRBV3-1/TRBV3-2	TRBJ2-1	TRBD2	TGTGCCAGCAGCCGGGGACTAGCTCCCGAGAATGAGCAGTTCTTC	CASSRGLAPENEQFF
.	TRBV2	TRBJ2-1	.	TGTGCCAGCAGTGAGACGGGTTACAATGAGCAGTTCTTC	CASSETGYNEQFF
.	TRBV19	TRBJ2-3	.	TGTGCCAGTAGTATAGTAGGTGGGAGTGCAGATACGCAGTATTTT	CASSIVGGSADTQYF
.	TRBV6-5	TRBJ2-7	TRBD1	TGTGCCAGCAAGCCCCCGGGACAGGGCTTCTACGAGCAGTACTTC	CASKPPGQGFYEQYF
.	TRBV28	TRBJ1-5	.	TGTGCCAGCAGTAAAATGGGGGCTGGGAGCAATCAGCCCCAGCATTTT	CASSKMGAGSNQPQHF
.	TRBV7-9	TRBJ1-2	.	TGTGCCAGCAGCTTCAGGGATAACTATGGCTACACCTTC	CASSFRDNYGYTF
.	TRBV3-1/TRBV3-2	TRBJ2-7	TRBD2	TGTGCCAGCAGCCAAAAAGCCAAGGGACTAGCGGGAGTTGAGCCCTACGAGCAGTACTTC	CASSQKAKGLAGVEPYEQYF
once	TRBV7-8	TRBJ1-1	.	TGTGCCAGCGGGGGCGTAGGTTTGAACACTGAAGCTTTCTTT	CASGGVGLNTEAFF